This T cell receptor beta chain stems from a study of chemoradiotherapy in HPV16-positive cancers. About the study: Candidate HPV-specific T-cell clones and common TCR motifs came from functional assays in a couple of HPV16-positive patients.

Sequenced by immunoSEQ multiplex PCR; TCRdb stores in-frame clones only, minus some. Of about 15,000 clones in the sample, over 85% were seen once. Germline V lookup: CDR1 LNHDA, CDR2 SQIVND (reference sequence). The CDR3 loop spans 13 amino acids. The V end was cut by 1 base, the J end by 6 bases, with 9 bases between. General study findings and limits: In HPV16-positive patients, HPV-responsive T-cell expansion tracked better recurrence-free survival. Non-HPV-specific T cells did not expand in tumors during treatment, whereas candidate HPV-specific clones and E7-related motifs did.

Remarks on this clone: Its specificity is not known.

The chain combines TRBV19 with TRBJ1-2; D gene ambiguous. This specimen was tumor tissue, taken from a patient who underwent chemoradiotherapy. The clonotype originates from a human donor with HPV-associated anogenital cancer. Here the CDR3 DNA reads TGTGCCAGTAGTATAGGACTTGGGGATGGCTACACCTTC. It yields the protein CASSIGLGDGYTF.